These 27 T cell receptor beta chains were sequenced from one sample in a study of cytomegalovirus exposure and HLA in healthy donors. Only in-frame clones appear in the TCRdb table, and some are missing; sequencing was by immunoSEQ multiplex PCR. The table shows 65,000 or so clones, with 90% to 95% occurring only once. Sequenced input: PBMCs. These receptors were taken from a young woman in good health and CMV-seronegative.

The CDR3 here is CSATGSWETQYF. The CDR3 DNA sequence: TGCAGCGCAACAGGGTCCTGGGAGACCCAGTACTTC. The V and J genes are TRBV29-1 and TRBJ2-5; possible D gene TRBD1, 6 bases. The CDR3 runs to 12 residues. Germline CDR1 reads SQVTM; CDR2 reads ANQGSEA. Trimming cost V 7 bases and J 5 bases, with 14 bases left between them. Together with reference TRBV29-1 and TRBJ2-5, the CDR3 gives the full variable domain: SAVISQKPSRDICQRGTSLTIQCQVDSQVTMMFWYRQQPGQSLTLIATANQGSEATYESGFVIDKFPISRPNLTFSTLTVSNMSPEDSSIYLCSATGSWETQYFGPGTRLLVL.

The chain carries TRBV6-4 and TRBJ2-3, with D uncertain. Between the trimmed V and J ends, which lost 5 bases and 1 base, there was a span of 7 bases. The germline CDR1 and CDR2 sequences are MRHNA and SNTAGT. There are 13 residues in the CDR3. The CDR3 is CASSMAGTDTQYF. CDR3 bases: TGTGCCAGCAGTATGGCAGGCACAGATACGCAGTATTTT.

This rearrangement joins TRBV21-1 to TRBJ1-5; TRBD1, as called in the table, went unchecked against the DNA. TRBV21-1 is classified as a pseudogene. The length of the CDR3 is 16 residues. This CDR3 reads CASSFRHLYSDQPQHF. Here the CDR3 DNA reads TGTGCCAGCAGCTTTCGACACCTCTACTCCGATCAGCCCCAGCATTTT.

The chain carries TRBV28 and TRBJ1-1, with a weak D call TRBD1 (6 bases). V lost 6 bases and J lost 7, with 15 bases in between. Germline V gives CDR1 MDHEN, CDR2 SYDVKM. CDR3 size: 13 residues. CDR3 region: CASSTLEQGEAFF. In DNA, the CDR3 is TGTGCCAGCAGCACCCTAGAACAGGGTGAAGCTTTCTTT.

In DNA, the CDR3 is TGCGCCAGCAGCCTGGGTGGTCGGGGGGGGGCCGGGGAGCTGTTTTTT. Translated, it gives CASSLGGRGGAGELFF. This chain joins TRBV4-1 and TRBJ2-2, with TRBD2 matching 8 bases. This CDR3 has 16 residues. With V trimmed by 4 bases and J by 6 bases, 10 bases remained unmatched. CDR1 is MGHRA, CDR2 YSYEKL, per germline.

This clone was seen only once. The chain couples TRBV19 to TRBJ2-5; D may be TRBD1 (6 bases). The germline V gene has CDR1 LNHDA and CDR2 SQIVND (reference sequence). The CDR3 runs to 13 residues. Between the trimmed V and J ends, which lost 3 bases and 3 bases, there was a span of 8 bases. CDR3 bases: TGTGCCAGTAGTATTGGACAGAAAGAGACCCAGTACTTC. Amino acid sequence: CASSIGQKETQYF. Supplemented by reference TRBV19 and TRBJ2-5, the full variable domain reads DGGITQSPKYLFRKEGQNVTLSCEQNLNHDAMYWYRQDPGQGLRLIYYSQIVNDFQKGDIAEGYSVSREKKESFPLTVTSAQKNPTAFYLCASSIGQKETQYFGPGTRLLVL.

J is TRBJ2-7 and V is TRBV11-3; D is uncertain. The germline CDR1 and CDR2 sequences are SGHNT and YENEEA. With 1 base removed from V and 0 bases from J, the gap between germline ends came to 7 bases. CDR3 size: 14 residues. The CDR3 DNA sequence: TGTGCCAGCAGCTTAGGGTACAGCTCCTACGAGCAGTACTTC. Translating it yields CASSLGYSSYEQYF.

The chain carries TRBV5-1 and TRBJ2-1; 10 nucleotides align to TRBD1. V was clipped by 4 bases and J by 2 bases; unmatched bases: 6. In germline, CDR1 is SGHRS, CDR2 YFSETQ. This CDR3 contains 16 residues. The CDR3 DNA sequence: TGCGCCAGCAGCCCAGGGGGGACAGGGGCCTACAATGAGCAGTTCTTC. It codes for CASSPGGTGAYNEQFF.

J is TRBJ2-7 and V is TRBV20-1; no clear D. The V and J ends lost 6 bases and 2 bases respectively, with 8 bases between them. CDR1 is DFQATT, CDR2 SNEGSKA, per germline (reference sequence). CDR3 length: 11 residues. CDR3 sequence (DNA): TGCAGTGCCTCCTCTACCTACGAGCAGTACTTC. It specifies CSASSTYEQYF.

CDR3 DNA sequence: TGTGCCAGCAGTTTTGGTAGGACACGAATCAATCAGCCCCAGCATTTT. Protein product: CASSFGRTRINQPQHF. V usage is TRBV28 and J usage is TRBJ1-5; tentatively, D is TRBD1 (5 bases). Germline CDR1 reads MDHEN; CDR2 reads SYDVKM. The CDR3 runs 16 residues. The ends were cut back, 3 bases at V and 3 bases at J, with 15 bases in the middle.

The rearrangement links TRBV28 to TRBJ2-7; 8 bases map to TRBD2. From germline, CDR1 is MDHEN and CDR2 SYDVKM. The CDR3 has 14 residues. V shed 2 bases, J shed 6 bases, and the junction held 6 bases outside the gene matches. The CDR3 region is CASSLSGGGSEQYF. CDR3 bases: TGTGCCAGCAGTTTAAGTGGCGGGGGGTCCGAGCAGTACTTC.

This clone was found a few times. DNA for the CDR3: TGTGCCAGCGGACCCCTAGCGGGAGAGGGGATCTACGAGCAGTACTTC. Its protein is CASGPLAGEGIYEQYF. This chain links TRBV27 with TRBJ2-7; 10 bases agree with TRBD2. After removal of 8 bases from V and 3 bases from J, the junction contained 13 bases not matched to a gene. CDR1 and CDR2 (germline): MNHEY, SMNVEV (reference sequence). This CDR3 comprises 16 residues.

V is TRBV6-4 and J is TRBJ2-3, with D perhaps matching TRBD1 (6 bases). V lost 0 bases and J lost 4, with 11 bases in between. The CDR3 consists of 15 residues. Germline V gene sequence: CDR1 MRHNA, CDR2 SNTAGT. CDR3 region: CASSDSQGSPDTQYF. CDR3 in DNA: TGTGCCAGCAGTGACTCGCAGGGGTCCCCAGATACGCAGTATTTT.

The V and J genes are TRBV7-9 and TRBJ1-1, with TRBD1 identical over 8 bases. Trimming took 4 bases from V and 4 from J; bases not matched to a gene: 5. CDR1 is SEHNR, CDR2 FQNEAQ, per germline (reference sequence). The CDR3 length is 14 residues. CDR3 coding DNA: TGTGCCAGCAGCTGGCTAGACAGGGGCACTGAAGCTTTCTTT. This gives the protein CASSWLDRGTEAFF.

This clone was observed once. CDR3 sequence reads: CASSFAGGLNTGELFF. CDR3 bases: TGTGCCAGCTCCTTTGCGGGGGGACTGAACACCGGGGAGCTGTTTTTT. The J gene is TRBJ2-2, the V gene TRBV2; 8 positions match TRBD2. The CDR3 length is 16 residues. Germline V gene sequence: CDR1 SNHLY, CDR2 FYNNEI. V trimming: 8 bases; J trimming: 1 base; junction bases outside the gene matches: 9.

J is TRBJ1-2 and V is TRBV7-9; TRBD1 aligns across 11 bases. V gave up 2 bases and J gave up 7 bases; unmatched junction bases: 9. The CDR3 is 16 residues long. Germline V gives CDR1 SEHNR, CDR2 FQNEAQ (reference sequence). This chain's CDR3 is CASSLPGTGGLGGYTF. Here the CDR3 DNA reads TGTGCCAGCAGCTTACCCGGGACAGGGGGTTTAGGTGGCTACACCTTC.

The CDR3 loop is CASSVGQGRDQPQHF. The CDR3 region has the DNA TGTGCCAGCAGTGTGGGGCAGGGGAGGGATCAGCCCCAGCATTTT. V usage is TRBV7-2 and J usage is TRBJ1-5, with D maybe TRBD1 (6 bases). Germline V gene sequence: CDR1 SGHTA, CDR2 FQGNSA. This CDR3 comprises 15 residues. The germline V and J ends were trimmed by 6 bases and 5 bases, with 17 bases remaining between them.

This chain connects TRBV19 to TRBJ2-2; a weak D match, TRBD2 (5 bases). The CDR3 covers 15 residues. V dropped 2 bases and J dropped 3 bases, with 10 bases sitting between them. CDR1 LNHDA and CDR2 SQIVND come from the germline V gene (reference sequence). CDR3 bases: TGTGCCAGTAGTATAAGGCTAGCTTACACCGGGGAGCTGTTTTTT. This translates into CASSIRLAYTGELFF. The whole variable domain, filled in from reference TRBV19 and TRBJ2-2, reads DGGITQSPKYLFRKEGQNVTLSCEQNLNHDAMYWYRQDPGQGLRLIYYSQIVNDFQKGDIAEGYSVSREKKESFPLTVTSAQKNPTAFYLCASSIRLAYTGELFFGEGSRLTVL.

This clone was found a few times. The chain has TRBV6-1 and TRBJ1-4; D may be TRBD1 (5 bases). Per the germline V gene, CDR1 is MNHNS and CDR2 is SASEGT. V was shortened by 4 bases and J by 6 bases, with 12 bases between the two germline ends. This CDR3 contains 14 residues. The CDR3 sequence: CASSGQGGDEKLFF. CDR3 coding DNA: TGTGCCAGCAGTGGGCAGGGTGGAGATGAAAAACTGTTTTTT.

V is TRBV2 and J is TRBJ1-2, with 8 nucleotides matching TRBD1. Germline CDR1 SNHLY, CDR2 FYNNEI. The CDR3 is 15 amino acids. J was trimmed by 4 bases and V by 4 bases; bases with no gene match: 8. CDR3 loop: CASSAGQGGLYGYTF. The CDR3 region has the DNA TGTGCCAGCAGTGCCGGACAGGGAGGACTCTATGGCTACACCTTC. The full variable domain, rest sourced from reference TRBV2 and TRBJ1-2, is EPEVTQTPSHQVTQMGQEVILRCVPISNHLYFYWYRQILGQKVEFLVSFYNNEISEKSEIFDDQFSVERPDGSNFTLKIRSTKLEDSAMYFCASSAGQGGLYGYTFGSGTRLTVV.

CDR3: CASSIGGLSGNTIYF. The CDR3 bases are TGTGCCAGTAGTATAGGGGGCCTCTCTGGAAACACCATATATTTT. The V call is TRBV19, the J call TRBJ1-3; tentatively, D is TRBD1 (5 bases). CDR3 size: 15 residues. The ends were cut back, 1 base at V and 0 bases at J, with 7 bases in the middle. CDR1 is LNHDA and CDR2 is SQIVND in the germline V gene (reference sequence).

The chain joins TRBV6-1 to TRBJ1-2, with 8 bases that match TRBD1. Trimming cost V 6 bases and J 8 bases; bases outside gene matches: 8. Germline V gene sequence: CDR1 MNHNS, CDR2 SASEGT. This CDR3 has 13 residues. In DNA, the CDR3 is TGTGCCAGCAGGGACAGGGAACCCTCGGGCTACACCTTC. Its translation: CASRDREPSGYTF.

The J gene is TRBJ1-3, the V gene TRBV5-1, with 7 bases lining up with TRBD1. The CDR3 sequence is 19 residues long. CDR1 SGHRS and CDR2 YFSETQ come from the germline V gene. V was clipped by 5 bases and J by 0 bases; unmatched bases: 17. This chain's CDR3 is CASRLRSGTEQSSGNTIYF. The CDR3 DNA sequence: TGCGCCAGCAGGTTGCGGTCGGGGACAGAACAAAGCTCTGGAAACACCATATATTTT.

V is TRBV7-9 and J is TRBJ2-3; perhaps TRBD2 as D (6 bases). V lost 5 bases and J lost 4, with 13 bases in between. This CDR3 spans 14 amino acids. Germline CDR1 and CDR2: SEHNR and FQNEAQ (reference sequence). The CDR3 sequence is CASSQREIADTQYF. The CDR3 nucleotides are TGTGCCAGCAGCCAACGGGAGATCGCAGATACGCAGTATTTT.

This sequence joins TRBV4-2 and TRBJ2-7; 7 nucleotides match TRBD2. Trimming removed 5 bases from V and 0 bases from J; junction bases left unmatched: 4. The CDR3 has 14 residues. CDR1 LGHNA and CDR2 YNFKEQ come from the germline V gene. The chain's CDR3 is CASSGGEDSYEQYF. CDR3 DNA: TGTGCCAGCAGCGGGGGGGAGGACTCCTACGAGCAGTACTTC.

The CDR3 region has the DNA TGCGCCAGCAGTGGGTGGACTAGCGGGGATCGCTCCTACGAGCAGTACTTC. Residues: CASSGWTSGDRSYEQYF. V and J are TRBV10-1 and TRBJ2-7; 12 bases are a match to TRBD2. Losses at the gene ends were 4 bases for V and 0 bases for J; bases not matched to a gene: 7. Germline values: CDR1 WNHNN, CDR2 SYGVQD (reference sequence). The CDR3 has 17 amino acids.

This chain connects TRBV2 to TRBJ2-2, with unresolved D. The CDR3 contains 12 residues. With 6 bases removed from V and 4 bases from J, the gap between germline ends came to 6 bases. CDR1 and CDR2 from the germline V gene are SNHLY and FYNNEI. In DNA form, the CDR3 reads TGTGCCAGCAGCTACTCCACCGGGGAGCTGTTTTTT. Translation gives CASSYSTGELFF.